The sequence of this T cell receptor beta chain was determined in a study of PD-L1 blockade in urothelial cancer. Study at large: The median number of T cells present in blood samples was roughly 140,000.

TCRdb's table, derived via immunoSEQ multiplex PCR, lists solely in-frame clones and lacks some. In the table there are 60,000 to 85,000 clones, about 85% of which are singletons. The CDR3 has 15 residues. Trimming at V came to 10 bases and at J to 1 base, leaving 13 bases not matched to a gene. Germline assignment: CDR1 MNHNS and CDR2 SASEGT. As for this clone: Its antigen is undetermined.

Study findings and constraints: Below-median pretreatment blood TCR clonality predicted better survival.

Urothelial carcinoma in patients was locally advanced or metastatic. This chain connects TRBV6-1 to TRBJ2-7; 7 positions agree with TRBD1. The receptor was isolated from a woman in her sixties or seventies with urothelial cancer. The source was PBMCs, collected around atezolizumab (anti-PD-L1) treatment. The CDR3 region has the DNA TGTGCCACCCGGACAGGCACAGTAATTTCCTACGAGCAGTACTTC. Protein sequence: CATRTGTVISYEQYF.